These 3 T cell receptor beta chains were sequenced from one sample in a study of CXCR3-negative and CXCR3-positive naive CD8 T cells. It was by 5' RACE with UMI labels that the TRB cDNA libraries were prepared. Following a re-call of the 5' RACE reads, TCRdb has one entry per CDR3 protein and lacks DNA. This sample's clone table lists about 120,000 distinct CDR3 sequences. Specimen: naive CXCR3- CD8+ T cells from blood. Indicated subset: CD45RO-CCR7+CD27+CD95- naive CD8+ T cells lacking CXCR3 (TNR3-). Every receptor here comes from a human donor in good health. Some clones in this sample may be carry-over from other donors' samples.

The chain carries TRBV4-1 and TRBJ1-5. Per the germline V gene, CDR1 is MGHRA and CDR2 is YSYEKL. The CDR3 has 15 amino acids. The chain's CDR3 is CASSQEGNSNQPQHF.

The V call is TRBV7-3, the J call TRBJ2-2; TCRdb indicates TRBD1, and absent DNA this call remains unverified. Germline-derived CDR1 and CDR2 are SGHTA and FQGTGA. This CDR3 is built from 13 residues. The CDR3 here is CASSLVGDGELFF.

This sequence joins TRBV4-1 and TRBJ1-2; no DNA is available, so the TRBD1 call from TCRdb remains unchecked. Germline values: CDR1 MGHRA, CDR2 YSYEKL. The CDR3 runs to 12 residues. Here the CDR3 reads CASSSGGYGYTF.